The 21 T cell receptor beta chains below were found in one sample sequenced in a study of blood T cell repertoires in COVID-19. Repertoires were generated with immunoSEQ multiplex PCR, while TCRdb's copy carries only in-frame clones and drops some. This repertoire shows under 130,000 clones, around 91% found once; its top ten account for roughly 32%. The source material was peripheral blood. These receptors were taken from an elderly woman with acute or convalescent COVID-19.

V gene TRBV7-2 combines with J gene TRBJ2-4; TRBD1 matches 7 bases. CDR1 is SGHTA and CDR2 is FQGNSA in the germline V gene. This CDR3 has 15 amino acids. V was pared by 5 bases and J by 2 bases, with 6 bases of the junction left unmatched. The CDR3 bases are TGTGCCAGCAGCACCGAGGACAGGCCCAAAAACATTCAGTACTTC. As protein: CASSTEDRPKNIQYF.

The V call is TRBV29-1, the J call TRBJ2-2; TRBD1 aligns across 9 bases. V was clipped by 4 bases and J by 0 bases; unmatched bases: 3. The CDR3 totals 15 residues. Per germline, CDR1 SQVTM and CDR2 ANQGSEA. CDR3 DNA: TGCAGCGTTGCACAGGGGGCGGCGAACACCGGGGAGCTGTTTTTT. Translated: CSVAQGAANTGELFF.

This clone appeared once. The V call is TRBV10-1, the J call TRBJ1-1; D unclear. The V end was cut by 6 bases, the J end by 7 bases, with 12 bases between. The germline gives CDR1 WNHNN, CDR2 SYGVQD (reference sequence). The CDR3 runs to 12 residues. The chain's CDR3 is CASRAERCEAFF. In DNA, the CDR3 is TGCGCCAGCAGAGCGGAAAGGTGTGAAGCTTTCTTT.

This chain links TRBV12-3 or TRBV12-4 with TRBJ2-7, with D unclear. Trimming cost V 3 bases and J 3 bases, with 9 bases left between them. The CDR3 spans 13 residues. This CDR3 is CASSLQVNYEQYF. The CDR3 coding sequence is TGTGCCAGCAGTTTGCAGGTTAACTACGAGCAGTACTTC.

The genes are TRBV5-4 and TRBJ2-3; 13 bases map to TRBD2. This CDR3 spans 19 amino acids. Per germline, CDR1 SGHNT and CDR2 YYREEE (reference sequence). V gave up 4 bases and J gave up 5 bases; unmatched junction bases: 16. The CDR3 region has the DNA TGTGCCAGCAGCGCCCTACTAGCGGGGGGGCTAACCTCCGGAGATACGCAGTATTTT. Translating gives CASSALLAGGLTSGDTQYF.

The rearrangement uses TRBV5-1 and TRBJ1-1; D not resolved. The V and J ends lost 7 bases and 3 bases respectively, with 13 bases between them. The germline V gene encodes CDR1 SGHRS and CDR2 YFSETQ. The CDR3 consists of 13 residues. Here the CDR3 reads CASREDWDTEAFF. The CDR3 region has the DNA TGCGCCAGCCGTGAGGATTGGGACACTGAAGCTTTCTTT. The complete variable domain, with remaining parts taken from reference TRBV5-1 and TRBJ1-1, reads KAGVTQTPRYLIKTRGQQVTLSCSPISGHRSVSWYQQTPGQGLQFLFEYFSETQRNKGNFPGRFSGRQFSNSRSEMNVSTLELGDSALYLCASREDWDTEAFFGQGTRLTVV.

The V and J genes are TRBV7-3 and TRBJ2-5; the match to TRBD2 covers 8 bases. Trimming at V came to 5 bases and at J to 5 bases, leaving 10 bases not matched to a gene. The CDR3 loop spans 15 amino acids. Germline V gene sequence: CDR1 SGHTA, CDR2 FQGTGA. The CDR3 loop reads CASSPGGGRVETQYF. The DNA of the CDR3 is TGTGCCAGCAGCCCCGGGGGGGGTCGCGTGGAGACCCAGTACTTC.

This clone occurred once. This chain links TRBV12-1 with TRBJ2-3; the table gives TRBD2 as D, unverified against the DNA. TRBV12-1 is designated a pseudogene. The CDR3 is made up of 16 amino acids. CDR3 DNA sequence: TGTGCCAGCAGCCCGCCCACTAGCGGGGGGACAGATACGCAGTATTTT. As protein: CASSPPTSGGTDTQYF.

The chain has TRBV5-1 and TRBJ1-1; D is uncertain. Trimming removed 0 bases at V and 5 bases at J, with 11 bases between. This CDR3 has 14 residues. CDR1 and CDR2 (germline): SGHRS, YFSETQ. The CDR3, as DNA: TGCGCCAGCAGCTTGGAAGGGAGTGGGACTGAAGCTTTCTTT. Translated, it gives CASSLEGSGTEAFF.

This clone occurred once. The chain links TRBV5-4 to TRBJ1-2, with TRBD1 as a possible D gene (5 bases). This CDR3 is 15 amino acids long. Trimming took off 5 bases at V and 4 bases at J, with 18 bases between the two ends. In germline, CDR1 is SGHNT, CDR2 YYREEE (reference sequence). This CDR3 is CASSSPRGLSYGYTF. CDR3 nucleotides: TGTGCCAGCAGTTCCCCTCGGGGGTTGAGCTATGGCTACACCTTC.

The gene calls are TRBV7-9 and TRBJ1-1, with D possibly matching TRBD1 (6 bases). There are 13 residues in the CDR3. Germline V CDR1 and CDR2: SEHNR, FQNEAQ (reference sequence). Trimming shortened V by 2 bases and J by 11 bases, and 15 bases separated the two germline ends. The CDR3 loop is CASSLYGGEGAFF. CDR3 nucleotides: TGTGCCAGCAGCTTATATGGGGGCGAGGGGGCTTTCTTT.

The gene calls are TRBV2 and TRBJ1-5; 7 bases match TRBD1. This CDR3 contains 14 residues. Per germline, CDR1 SNHLY and CDR2 FYNNEI. The trim removed 6 bases at V and 4 bases at J, leaving 6 bases unmatched. CDR3 DNA sequence: TGTGCCAGCAGCGCAGAGGGGGCGAATCAGCCCCAGCATTTT. Protein product: CASSAEGANQPQHF. Based on the CDR3 plus reference TRBV2 and TRBJ1-5, the full variable domain is EPEVTQTPSHQVTQMGQEVILRCVPISNHLYFYWYRQILGQKVEFLVSFYNNEISEKSEIFDDQFSVERPDGSNFTLKIRSTKLEDSAMYFCASSAEGANQPQHFGDGTRLSIL.

The table lists this clone with a few counts. V is TRBV3-1 (or the pseudogene TRBV3-2) and J is TRBJ2-1, with D unclear. From germline, CDR1 is LGHDT and CDR2 YNNKEL (reference sequence). The V and J ends lost 0 bases and 6 bases respectively, with 12 bases between them. This CDR3 has 15 residues. CDR3 sequence: CASSQEAATANEQFF. The CDR3 nucleotides read TGTGCCAGCAGCCAAGAGGCCGCGACTGCCAATGAGCAGTTCTTC.

The chain is built from TRBV28 and TRBJ2-3; TRBD2 matches at 10 bases. The CDR3 totals 18 residues. Germline-derived CDR1 and CDR2 are MDHEN and SYDVKM. V lost 2 bases and J lost 3; bases outside the gene matches: 11. CDR3 residues: CASSLAGLAGARTDTQYF. The CDR3 coding sequence is TGTGCCAGCAGTTTAGCAGGGCTAGCGGGGGCAAGGACAGATACGCAGTATTTT.

This CDR3 reads CASSRLAGGPDTQYF. CDR3 sequence (DNA): TGTGCCAGCTCAAGACTAGCGGGGGGGCCAGATACGCAGTATTTT. J is TRBJ2-3 and V is TRBV18; 14 positions match TRBD2. CDR3 size: 15 residues. Per germline, CDR1 KGHSH and CDR2 LQKENI. V lost 5 bases and J lost 4; bases outside the gene matches: 2. Full variable domain (rest looked up from reference TRBV18 and TRBJ2-3): NAGVMQNPRHLVRRRGQEARLRCSPMKGHSHVYWYRQLPEEGLKFMVYLQKENIIDESGMPKERFSAEFPKEGPSILRIQQVVRGDSAAYFCASSRLAGGPDTQYFGPGTRLTVL.

The rearrangement links TRBV2 to TRBJ1-2; no definite D call. This CDR3 contains 15 residues. V lost 5 bases and J lost 2, with 15 bases in between. In germline, CDR1 is SNHLY, CDR2 FYNNEI. CDR3 protein: CASSKVGQLNYGYTF. CDR3 DNA: TGTGCCAGCAGTAAAGTGGGCCAACTCAACTATGGCTACACCTTC.

V and J are TRBV18 and TRBJ1-4; TRBD1 aligns across 7 bases. V lost 1 base and J lost 4; bases outside the gene matches: 12. The CDR3 consists of 18 residues. Germline CDR1 reads KGHSH; CDR2 reads LQKENI. The DNA of the CDR3 is TGTGCCAGCTCACCACAGCCCCTTGGGACAGCGATTAATGAAAAACTGTTTTTT. Protein sequence: CASSPQPLGTAINEKLFF.

This clone was picked up one time. This chain connects TRBV30 to TRBJ1-3; D is unclear. V gave up 4 bases and J gave up 0 bases, with 10 bases separating them. This CDR3 has 14 residues. Germline assignment: CDR1 GTSNPN and CDR2 SVGIG (reference sequence). For the CDR3, the DNA is TGTGCCTGGACGTTTGGGAGCTCTGGAAACACCATATATTTT. This translates into CAWTFGSSGNTIYF.

The genes are TRBV6-5 and TRBJ2-4; D call uncertain. The V and J ends lost 7 bases and 6 bases respectively, with 10 bases between them. Per the germline V gene, CDR1 is MNHEY and CDR2 is SVGAGI. CDR3 length: 12 residues. The chain's CDR3 is CASTEIGNIQYF. The CDR3, as DNA: TGTGCCAGCACCGAGATTGGAAACATTCAGTACTTC.

The chain recombines TRBV28 with TRBJ1-2, with D uncertain. CDR1 and CDR2 from the germline V gene are MDHEN and SYDVKM. Trimming pared 1 base from V and 1 base from J, leaving 7 bases between. The CDR3 extends over 14 amino acids. CDR3 nucleotides: TGTGCCAGCAGTTTATATGGAGATAACTATGGCTACACCTTC. This codes for CASSLYGDNYGYTF.

The chain has TRBV7-2 and TRBJ1-2, with D perhaps matching TRBD1 (6 bases). Trimming stripped 1 base from V and 3 bases from J, with 9 bases between. CDR3 size: 14 residues. The V gene's germline CDR1 is SGHTA and CDR2 FQGNSA. CDR3 residues: CASSLGGQYYGYTF. DNA for the CDR3: TGTGCCAGCAGCTTAGGGGGGCAGTACTATGGCTACACCTTC.